These T cell receptor beta chains were read from a single sample in a study of shared clonotypes between healthy human individuals. This table comes from immunoSEQ multiplex PCR, and its TCRdb copy is limited to in-frame clones, with some not included. The profile shows approximately 510,000 clones, approximately 85% of them singletons. The sequencing sample was made of PBMCs. Receptors were obtained from a middle-aged woman in good health. Some clones in this sample may be carry-over from other donors' samples. CDR3s include the opening cysteine and the closing phenylalanine or tryptophan. The D gene is left open where the match is weak. Clone size is shown for a subset of rows, as once, few, many or a class of expanded clone.

CDR3 DNA: TGTGCCAGCAGCTGGGCCATGGGACAGGGTCCTTTAGGGGCCAACGTCCTGACTTTC
CDR3 protein: CASSWAMGQGPLGANVLTF
clone size: .
V gene: TRBV7-6
J gene: TRBJ2-6
D gene: TRBD1

CDR3 DNA: TGTGCCAGCAGCCAATTGGGACAGGGACCGTATGAAGCTTTCTTT
CDR3 protein: CASSQLGQGPYEAFF
clone size: .
V gene: TRBV4-2
J gene: TRBJ1-1
D gene: TRBD1

CDR3 DNA: TGTGCCACCAGCAGAGATCGGCGGCAGGGTAGTTACGAGCAGTACTTC
CDR3 protein: CATSRDRRQGSYEQYF
clone size: once
V gene: TRBV15
J gene: TRBJ2-7
D gene: .

CDR3 DNA: TGCGCCAGCAGCCCCTGGCTGTACCAAGAGACCCAGTACTTC
CDR3 protein: CASSPWLYQETQYF
clone size: .
V gene: TRBV4-1
J gene: TRBJ2-5
D gene: .

CDR3 DNA: TGTGCCAGCAGCTTAGCGTTGAGGGGAGCCTACGAGCAGTACTTC
CDR3 protein: CASSLALRGAYEQYF
clone size: .
V gene: TRBV13
J gene: TRBJ2-7
D gene: .

CDR3 DNA: TGTGCCAGCAGCGTAGAAGGTAGCGGGGGTTTCACAGATACGCAGTATTTT
CDR3 protein: CASSVEGSGGFTDTQYF
clone size: .
V gene: TRBV9
J gene: TRBJ2-3
D gene: TRBD2

CDR3 DNA: TGTGCCAGCAGTGAAGCCGGCCTAGATGCAGATACGCAGTATTTT
CDR3 protein: CASSEAGLDADTQYF
clone size: .
V gene: TRBV2
J gene: TRBJ2-3
D gene: .

CDR3 DNA: TGTGCCAGCAGTGAATGGACTAGCGGGATGGGAAATGAGCAGTTCTTC
CDR3 protein: CASSEWTSGMGNEQFF
clone size: .
V gene: TRBV6-1
J gene: TRBJ2-1
D gene: TRBD2

CDR3 DNA: TGTGCCAGCAGCTTAGGCCCAAGCTCCTACAATGAGCAGTTCTTC
CDR3 protein: CASSLGPSSYNEQFF
clone size: .
V gene: TRBV7-3
J gene: TRBJ2-1
D gene: .

CDR3 DNA: TGTGCCAGCAGCTTAACGGACAGGCCCTATGGCTACACCTTC
CDR3 protein: CASSLTDRPYGYTF
clone size: .
V gene: TRBV7-2
J gene: TRBJ1-2
D gene: TRBD1

CDR3 DNA: TGTGCCAGCAGCTTCGGGGTGGGGAAAAACATTCAGTACTTC
CDR3 protein: CASSFGVGKNIQYF
clone size: once
V gene: TRBV13
J gene: TRBJ2-4
D gene: .

CDR3 DNA: TGTGCCAGCAGGGGGGGACTAGCGGGAGGGGATACGCAGTATTTT
CDR3 protein: CASRGGLAGGDTQYF
clone size: .
V gene: TRBV6-1
J gene: TRBJ2-3
D gene: TRBD2

CDR3 DNA: TGTGCCAGCGTTTCAACAGGCACAGATACGCAGTATTTT
CDR3 protein: CASVSTGTDTQYF
clone size: .
V gene: TRBV6-5
J gene: TRBJ2-3
D gene: .

CDR3 DNA: TGTGCCAGCAGCTTGGAGTACGAGCAGTACTTC
CDR3 protein: CASSLEYEQYF
clone size: .
V gene: TRBV5-8
J gene: TRBJ2-7
D gene: .

CDR3 DNA: TGCGCCAGCAGCTTGGCTCCGGGAGTAGAGAGGACCGGGGAGCTGTTTTTT
CDR3 protein: CASSLAPGVERTGELFF
clone size: many
V gene: TRBV5-1
J gene: TRBJ2-2
D gene: .

CDR3 DNA: TGTGCCAGCAGTGACAGGGGGGATAATTCACCCCTCCACTTT
CDR3 protein: CASSDRGDNSPLHF
clone size: .
V gene: TRBV6-4
J gene: TRBJ1-6
D gene: .

CDR3 DNA: TGTGCCAGCAGTGAAATGGCAGGGATCTATGGCTACACCTTC
CDR3 protein: CASSEMAGIYGYTF
clone size: .
V gene: TRBV2
J gene: TRBJ1-2
D gene: .

CDR3 DNA: TGTGCCAGTAGTATAGATACAGAATATGGCTACACCTTC
CDR3 protein: CASSIDTEYGYTF
clone size: many
V gene: TRBV19
J gene: TRBJ1-2
D gene: .

CDR3 DNA: TGTGCCAGCAGTGAAGGCCCCGGTGGCTACGAGCAGTACTTC
CDR3 protein: CASSEGPGGYEQYF
clone size: once
V gene: TRBV6-1
J gene: TRBJ2-7
D gene: .

CDR3 DNA: TGTGCCAGCAGCAAAGAAATCGGGGGCGGGTATAGCAATCAGCCCCAGCATTTT
CDR3 protein: CASSKEIGGGYSNQPQHF
clone size: .
V gene: TRBV21-1
J gene: TRBJ1-5
D gene: .

CDR3 DNA: TGCGCCAGCAGATCCTTCAGGGGGCATGGCAATCAGCCCCAGCATTTT
CDR3 protein: CASRSFRGHGNQPQHF
clone size: .
V gene: TRBV10-1
J gene: TRBJ1-5
D gene: TRBD1

CDR3 DNA: TGCGCCAGCAGCTTGGGTCCGAGCGGGAGTTACAATGAGCAGTTCTTC
CDR3 protein: CASSLGPSGSYNEQFF
clone size: .
V gene: TRBV5-1
J gene: TRBJ2-1
D gene: TRBD2